The 11 T cell receptor beta chains below all came from one sample that was sequenced in a study of T cell repertoires in cytomegalovirus infection. TCRdb redid the calling of the reads with MiXCR, one entry per CDR3 protein. The sample lists some 940,000 distinct CDR3 sequences, about a third occurring once. Their antigen targets remain unknown. This sample comprised cultured CD8+ T cells from PBMCs, obtained from culture after CMV antigen stimulation. Every receptor here comes from a human donor in good health (CMV status not recorded). Some clones in this sample may be carry-over from other donors' samples.

This clonotype has more than one count but fewer than ten. The CDR3 loop is CSARGQGGRTF. The DNA for the CDR3 is TGCAGTGCCCGAGGACAGGGCGGCCGCACCTTC. The rearrangement joins TRBV20-1 to TRBJ1-2; 8 bases align to TRBD1. The CDR3 is 11 amino acids. Germline V gives CDR1 DFQATT, CDR2 SNEGSKA (reference sequence). The junction had 10 bases not matched to a gene; V was cut back by 6 bases and J by 13 bases.

Many counts were recorded for this clonotype. This chain joins TRBV5-6 and TRBJ2-1; perhaps D is TRBD1 or TRBD2 (5 bases each). Germline V lookup: CDR1 SGHDT, CDR2 YYEEEE. The CDR3 spans 13 residues. V was clipped by 4 bases and J by 8 bases, with 13 bases between them. This CDR3 reads CASSLIRGDEQFF. For the CDR3, the DNA is TGTGCCAGCAGCCTAATTAGAGGGGATGAGCAGTTCTTC.

This clonotype was counted a few times. The chain recombines TRBV2 with TRBJ2-3, with 8 bases identical to TRBD1. The J segment lost 11 bases and the V segment lost 10 bases, leaving 20 bases of the junction unmatched. The germline CDR1 and CDR2 sequences are SNHLY and FYNNEI. The CDR3 extends over 15 amino acids. Written as DNA, the CDR3 is TGTGCCACCCTCTGGTTGGACAGGGCCGAGCAAAAGCAGTATTTT. It encodes CATLWLDRAEQKQYF.

The table lists this clonotype with a count of one. The chain links TRBV29-1 to TRBJ2-1; 9 bases are shared with TRBD1. The CDR3 contains 14 residues. The V gene end was trimmed by 2 bases and the J gene end by 6 bases; junction bases not matched to a gene: 5. Germline CDR1 reads SQVTM; CDR2 reads ANQGSEA. The CDR3 nucleotides read TGCAGCGTTGAAACAGGGGGCCATATCAATGAGCAGTTCTTC. Its protein product is CSVETGGHINEQFF.

J is TRBJ1-6 and V is TRBV5-1, with a possible D match to TRBD1 (6 bases). The germline CDR1 and CDR2 sequences are SGHRS and YFSETQ. V was cut by 4 bases and J by 1 base, with 12 bases left in between. The CDR3 is made up of 16 amino acids. CDR3 coding DNA: TGCGCCAGCAGCGGCAGGGGATCTTCCTATAATTCACCCCTCCACTTT. Protein sequence: CASSGRGSSYNSPLHF.

The rearrangement links TRBV4-3 to TRBJ1-2; D possibly corresponds to TRBD1 (5 bases). The V gene lost 3 bases and the J gene lost 4 bases, with 18 bases spanning the gap. The CDR3 runs 16 residues. Germline lookup yields CDR1 LGHNA and CDR2 YSLEER. The CDR3 region has the DNA TGCGCCAGCAGCCAGGCTCGAGGAGGGGCTCTCTATGGCTACACCTTC. This codes for CASSQARGGALYGYTF.

This chain uses TRBV24-1 with TRBJ2-2, with D hard to call. The CDR3 has 13 residues. CDR1 is KGHDR, CDR2 SFDVKD, per germline. V was clipped by 4 bases and J by 7 bases, with 9 bases between them. This CDR3 reads CATSELEFGELFF. The DNA of the CDR3 is TGTGCCACCAGTGAGCTAGAGTTCGGGGAGCTGTTTTTT.

V usage is TRBV24-1 and J usage is TRBJ2-3, with D possibly matching TRBD1 (6 bases). CDR1 and CDR2 from the germline V gene are KGHDR and SFDVKD. The CDR3 is made up of 16 amino acids. Trimming removed 3 bases from V and 0 bases from J, with 12 bases in between. CDR3 protein: CATSDTGQLSTDTQYF. For the CDR3, the DNA is TGTGCCACCAGTGATACCGGACAGCTTAGCACAGATACGCAGTATTTT.

This chain uses TRBV6-5 with TRBJ1-2, with D unclear. V was pared by 0 bases and J by 7 bases, with 9 bases between. CDR3 length: 13 amino acids. Germline assignment: CDR1 MNHEY and CDR2 SVGAGI. The CDR3: CASSYSGIGGYTF. CDR3 nucleotide sequence: TGTGCCAGCAGTTACTCGGGGATAGGTGGCTACACCTTC.

This clonotype was seen a handful of times. The chain has TRBV6-1 and TRBJ2-3; 8 bases agree with TRBD2. Germline V gene data show CDR1 as MNHNS and CDR2 as SASEGT. There are 15 residues in the CDR3. The V and J ends lost 7 bases and 5 bases, in that order; junction bases with no gene match: 11. In DNA, the CDR3 is TGTGCCAGCATGAGTGCGGGGGGTGGCGGAGATACGCAGTATTTT. Translated, it gives CASMSAGGGGDTQYF.

The chain carries TRBV5-4 and TRBJ2-7; 9 bases are shared with TRBD1. V trimming: 2 bases; J trimming: 4 bases; junction bases outside the gene matches: 4. The CDR3 covers 14 residues. The V gene's germline CDR1 is SGHNT and CDR2 YYREEE (reference sequence). The CDR3 DNA sequence: TGTGCCAGCAGCTTCGGACAGGGGAGATACGAGCAGTACTTC. It encodes CASSFGQGRYEQYF.